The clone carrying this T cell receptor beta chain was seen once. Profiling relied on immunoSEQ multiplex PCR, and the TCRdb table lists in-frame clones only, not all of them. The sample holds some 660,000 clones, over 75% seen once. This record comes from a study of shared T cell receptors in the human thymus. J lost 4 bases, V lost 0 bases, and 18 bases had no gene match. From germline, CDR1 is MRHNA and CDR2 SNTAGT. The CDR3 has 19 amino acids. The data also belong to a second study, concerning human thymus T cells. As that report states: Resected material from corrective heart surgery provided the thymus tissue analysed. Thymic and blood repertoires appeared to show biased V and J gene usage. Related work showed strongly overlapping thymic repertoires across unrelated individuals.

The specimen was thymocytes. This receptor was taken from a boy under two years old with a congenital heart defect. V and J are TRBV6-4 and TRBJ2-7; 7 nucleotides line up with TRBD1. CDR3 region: CASSDSHFKTTGRGYEQYF. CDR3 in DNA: TGTGCCAGCAGTGACTCCCACTTTAAAACGACAGGGAGAGGATACGAGCAGTACTTC.